This T cell receptor (beta chain) was identified during a study of Graves' ophthalmopathy and Graves' hyperthyroidism. The CDR3 runs to 16 residues. The V gene's germline CDR1 is MGHRA and CDR2 YSYEKL. Turning to this clonotype: The junction shows a germline mismatch at one end, possibly a read error.

TCR beta CDR3 regions were amplified from RNA transcripts. The workflow started with a first-round RT-PCR run with HTBI primers and then moved on to a second-round multiplex PCR. TCRdb fed the multiplex PCR reads into MiXCR, producing one record per CDR3 protein. The table records roughly 1.1 million distinct CDR3 sequences, around a third of them present only once. The sequence came from an adult man with Graves' hyperthyroidism. Source material: peripheral blood or thyroid tissue (not recorded which). The rearrangement uses TRBV4-1 and TRBJ2-5, with D possibly TRBD2 on 5 matching bases. CDR3 DNA: TGTGCCAGCAGCCTTAGAGGGTCGCGCTACCAAGAGACCCAGTACTTC. Amino acids: CASSLRGSRYQETQYF.